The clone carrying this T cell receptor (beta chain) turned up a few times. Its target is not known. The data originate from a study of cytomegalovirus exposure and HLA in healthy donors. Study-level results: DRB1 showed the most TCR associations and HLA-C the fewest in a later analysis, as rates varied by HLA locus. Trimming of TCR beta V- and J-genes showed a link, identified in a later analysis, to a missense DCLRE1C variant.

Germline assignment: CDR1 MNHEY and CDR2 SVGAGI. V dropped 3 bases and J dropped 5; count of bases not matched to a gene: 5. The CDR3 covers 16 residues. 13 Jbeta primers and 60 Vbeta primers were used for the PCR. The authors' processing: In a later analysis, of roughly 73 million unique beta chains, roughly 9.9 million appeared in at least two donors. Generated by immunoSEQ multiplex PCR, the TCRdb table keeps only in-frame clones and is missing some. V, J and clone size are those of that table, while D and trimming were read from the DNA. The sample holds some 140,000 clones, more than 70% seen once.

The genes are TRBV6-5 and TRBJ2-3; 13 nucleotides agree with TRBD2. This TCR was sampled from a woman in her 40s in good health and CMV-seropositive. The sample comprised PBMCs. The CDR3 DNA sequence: TGTGCCAGCAGTTATGGACTAGCGGGAGCTGGAGATACGCAGTATTTT. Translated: CASSYGLAGAGDTQYF.